The clone carrying this TCR beta chain was detected a few times. The data were taken from a study of blood T cell repertoires in COVID-19. Whole-study context: Both acute and convalescent COVID-19 samples were obtained from the United States, Italy and Spain.

TCRdb keeps only in-frame clones here, not all; method: immunoSEQ multiplex PCR. The table lists hundreds of thousands of clones, 75% to 90% of them singletons. The CDR3 is 15 residues long. From germline, CDR1 is SGDLS and CDR2 YYNGEE. With 3 bases clipped from V and 6 bases from J, the junction kept 12 bases outside the gene matches. Sequencing was performed on PBMCs or T cells enriched from blood (not recorded which). This chain connects TRBV9 to TRBJ2-7; TRBD1 matches at 7 bases. This clonotype was sampled from a man younger than 45 who had recovered from COVID-19. The DNA of the CDR3 is TGTGCCAGCAGCGGAAGACAGGGTCTGTTAGGCGAGCAGTACTTC. Encoded protein: CASSGRQGLLGEQYF.